Presented here are 21 T cell receptor beta chains from one specimen sequenced in a study of human T cells and chemical hapten exposure. Described time point: patch test 3, about 24 weeks after DPC sensitization. Treatment in this sample: therapeutic diphenylcyclopropenone sensitization with weekly scalp DPC. Using its own MiXCR run on the RACE reads, TCRdb lists one record per CDR3 protein. Of under 200,000 distinct CDR3 sequences in the sample, approximately 30% were seen once. The source material was whole blood, sampled in connection with sensitization to the hapten diphenylcyclopropenone (DPC). All receptors come from a woman aged 18-29 years with alopecia areata. Some clones in this sample may be carry-over from other donors' samples.

CDR3 protein: CASSLVQDGYTF. The CDR3 region has the DNA TGTGCCAGCAGCTTAGTGCAGGATGGCTACACCTTC. The chain joins TRBV11-2 to TRBJ1-2, with D uncertain. Germline V CDR1 and CDR2: SGHAT, FQNNGV. The V end was cut by 1 base, the J end by 6 bases, with 6 bases between. The CDR3 runs to 12 residues.

This chain connects TRBV6-2 or TRBV6-3 to TRBJ2-7; no definite D call. Trimming removed 6 bases from V and 6 bases from J, with 12 bases in between. The CDR3 runs to 12 residues. CDR1 MNHEY and CDR2 SVGEGT come from the germline V gene. In DNA, the CDR3 is TGTGCCAGCAGACCGCCACGAGGCGAGCAGTACTTC. It specifies CASRPPRGEQYF.

The V call is TRBV25-1, the J call TRBJ1-1, with D perhaps TRBD1 (5 bases). V was pared by 1 base and J by 11 bases, with 20 bases between. The germline CDR1 and CDR2 sequences are MGHDK and SYGVNS. The CDR3 has 15 residues. The CDR3 sequence: CASSEWGKMNTGAFF. The DNA for the CDR3 is TGTGCCAGCAGTGAATGGGGCAAAATGAACACTGGGGCTTTCTTT.

This clonotype was picked up many times. This chain links TRBV12-3 or TRBV12-4 with TRBJ2-2; D gene ambiguous. The CDR3 contains 12 residues. The V end was cut by 8 bases, the J end by 1 base, with 5 bases between. Here the CDR3 reads CASGWNTGELFF. The DNA for the CDR3 is TGTGCCAGCGGATGGAACACCGGGGAGCTGTTTTTT.

J is TRBJ2-1 and V is TRBV29-1; D is unresolved. The CDR3 extends over 12 amino acids. The V gene's germline CDR1 is SQVTM and CDR2 ANQGSEA. V dropped 4 bases and J dropped 7 bases, with 11 bases sitting between them. The chain's CDR3 is CSVVLQGNEQFF. The CDR3 nucleotides are TGCAGCGTTGTACTCCAAGGTAATGAGCAGTTCTTC.

This clonotype has a handful of counts. The chain has TRBV25-1 and TRBJ2-7, with D possibly called TRBD1 or TRBD2 (5 bases each). Per germline, CDR1 MGHDK and CDR2 SYGVNS. V dropped 3 bases and J dropped 6 bases, with 6 bases sitting between them. The length of the CDR3 is 11 residues. As DNA, the CDR3 is TGTGCCAGCAGTGATGGGGGCGAGCAGTACTTC. Translating it yields CASSDGGEQYF.

V is TRBV27 and J is TRBJ2-7; D might be TRBD2 (6 bases). Per the germline V gene, CDR1 is MNHEY and CDR2 is SMNVEV (reference sequence). Trimming took 5 bases from V and 5 from J, leaving 13 bases between them. CDR3 size: 13 residues. The CDR3 is CASSQRRENEQYF. The CDR3 coding sequence is TGTGCCAGCAGTCAAAGGAGGGAGAACGAGCAGTACTTC.

CDR3 protein: CASSSGTWDQPQHF. DNA of the CDR3: TGCGCCAGCAGTTCCGGGACTTGGGATCAGCCCCAGCATTTT. The V and J genes are TRBV4-1 and TRBJ1-5; D possibly corresponds to TRBD1 (5 bases). With 6 bases removed from V and 5 bases from J, the gap between germline ends came to 14 bases. The CDR3 is 14 residues long. Germline CDR1 is MGHRA and CDR2 is YSYEKL.

The chain has TRBV4-1 and TRBJ1-3; D ambiguous. From germline, CDR1 is MGHRA and CDR2 YSYEKL. Trimming shortened V by 4 bases and J by 0 bases, and 7 bases separated the two germline ends. This CDR3 contains 14 residues. The DNA of the CDR3 is TGCGCCAGCAGCCTGGGGTCCTCTGGAAACACCATATATTTT. Its translation is CASSLGSSGNTIYF.

The chain carries TRBV20-1 and TRBJ1-1; D gene uncertain. The CDR3 runs to 11 residues. Per the germline V gene, CDR1 is DFQATT and CDR2 is SNEGSKA (reference sequence). V lost 5 bases to trimming and J lost 7 bases, with 11 bases between them. DNA of the CDR3: TGCAGTGCTCCCCGGTGGGGTGAAGCTTTCTTT. Translating it yields CSAPRWGEAFF.

This clonotype has more than one count but fewer than ten. This chain joins TRBV6-1 and TRBJ2-5; the match to TRBD2 covers 8 bases. The CDR3 runs to 16 residues. The junction had 9 bases not matched to a gene; V was cut back by 3 bases and J by 3 bases. Per germline, CDR1 MNHNS and CDR2 SASEGT. This chain's CDR3 is CASSELIRGGKETQYF. CDR3 in DNA: TGTGCCAGCAGTGAGCTAATCCGGGGGGGCAAAGAGACCCAGTACTTC.

The rearrangement joins TRBV24-1 to TRBJ2-1, with D tentatively TRBD1 (5 bases). V dropped 3 bases and J dropped 9 bases, with 8 bases sitting between them. The CDR3 consists of 12 residues. Germline-derived CDR1 and CDR2 are KGHDR and SFDVKD. The DNA of the CDR3 is TGTGCCACCAGTGATAGCAGGGTTGAGCAGTTCTTC. It is translated as CATSDSRVEQFF.

The chain recombines TRBV29-1 with TRBJ1-1; D ambiguous. CDR1 SQVTM and CDR2 ANQGSEA come from the germline V gene. The CDR3 extends over 11 amino acids. V shed 4 bases and J shed 4 bases, with 7 bases lying between them. The chain's CDR3 is CSVVGPTEAFF. DNA of the CDR3: TGCAGCGTTGTTGGGCCCACTGAAGCTTTCTTT.

This chain links TRBV20-1 with TRBJ2-5, with D possibly being TRBD2 (6 bases). The CDR3 consists of 12 residues. Trimming left V 2 bases short and J 4 bases short, with 8 bases between. Germline lookup yields CDR1 DFQATT and CDR2 SNEGSKA (reference sequence). CDR3 sequence reads: CSARFGRETQYF. The CDR3, as DNA: TGCAGTGCTAGATTCGGGAGAGAGACCCAGTACTTC.

The chain is built from TRBV4-2 and TRBJ1-5; TRBD1 matches 8 bases. The CDR3 consists of 15 residues. The junction had 9 bases not matched to a gene; V was cut back by 4 bases and J by 7 bases. Germline CDR1 LGHNA, CDR2 YNFKEQ. The CDR3 sequence is CASSLRTGREQPQHF. The CDR3 DNA reads as TGTGCCAGCAGCCTCAGGACAGGGAGAGAACAGCCCCAGCATTTT.

The V call is TRBV6-2 or TRBV6-3, the J call TRBJ2-5, with a possible D match to TRBD2 (5 bases). Germline values: CDR1 MNHEY, CDR2 SVGEGT. With 0 bases removed from V and 5 bases from J, the gap between germline ends came to 13 bases. The CDR3 is 15 amino acids. The CDR3 protein is CASSYSDDGGETQYF. The CDR3 coding sequence is TGTGCCAGCAGTTACTCCGACGACGGCGGGGAGACCCAGTACTTC.

The gene calls are TRBV27 and TRBJ1-4, with D perhaps matching TRBD1 (5 bases). The CDR3 is 16 residues long. Germline V gives CDR1 MNHEY, CDR2 SMNVEV (reference sequence). V lost 3 bases and J lost 5, with 16 bases in between. The CDR3 DNA is TGTGCCAGCAGTTTTAACCCCGGGACTACGAATGAAAAACTGTTTTTT. As protein: CASSFNPGTTNEKLFF.

V usage is TRBV6-6 and J usage is TRBJ2-1; 13 bases fit TRBD2. The CDR3 is 15 amino acids. The trim removed 1 base at V and 7 bases at J, leaving 1 base unmatched. Germline V gene sequence: CDR1 MNHNY, CDR2 SVGAGI (reference sequence). The CDR3 DNA reads as TGTGCCAGCAGTTACTTGGGACTAGCGGGGAATGAGCAGTTCTTC. Amino acid sequence: CASSYLGLAGNEQFF.

This clonotype was detected only once. The chain links TRBV4-3 to TRBJ2-7; 12 bases match TRBD2. Per germline, CDR1 LGHNA and CDR2 YSLEER. The CDR3 covers 15 residues. J lost 2 bases, V lost 6 bases, and 5 bases had no gene match. CDR3 DNA: TGCGCCAGCAGGGCCGGGACTAGCGGGCCCTACGAGCAGTACTTC. Translating it yields CASRAGTSGPYEQYF.

This clonotype occurred a few times. This chain joins TRBV7-9 and TRBJ2-7; 8 nucleotides match TRBD2. The CDR3 totals 13 residues. The ends lost 5 bases at V and 4 bases at J; junction bases unmatched: 4. Germline loops: CDR1 SEHNR, CDR2 FQNEAQ (reference sequence). The CDR3 DNA reads as TGTGCCAGCAGCGACAGCGGGGGTTACGAGCAGTACTTC. Translated: CASSDSGGYEQYF.

This clonotype was recorded a few times. CDR3 nucleotide sequence: TGTGCCAGCAGCCAAGGACCGTTGGCCGGGGAGCTGTTTTTT. Protein sequence: CASSQGPLAGELFF. J is TRBJ2-2 and V is TRBV3-1; no firm D call. Germline lookup yields CDR1 LGHDT and CDR2 YNNKEL (reference sequence). The CDR3 has 14 residues. Between the trimmed V and J ends, which lost 1 base and 6 bases, there was a span of 9 bases.